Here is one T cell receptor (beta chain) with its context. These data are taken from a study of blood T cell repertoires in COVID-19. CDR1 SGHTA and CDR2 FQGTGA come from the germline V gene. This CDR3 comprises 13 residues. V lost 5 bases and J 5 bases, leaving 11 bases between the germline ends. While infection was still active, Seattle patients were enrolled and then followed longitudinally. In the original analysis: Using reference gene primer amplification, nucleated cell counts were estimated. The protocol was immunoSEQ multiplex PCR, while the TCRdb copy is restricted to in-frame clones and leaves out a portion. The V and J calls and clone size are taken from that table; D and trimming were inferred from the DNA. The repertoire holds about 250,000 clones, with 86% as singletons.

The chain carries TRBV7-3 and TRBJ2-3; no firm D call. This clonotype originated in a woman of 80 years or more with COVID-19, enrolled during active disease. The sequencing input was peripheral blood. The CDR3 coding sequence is TGTGCCAGCAGCCCAGGTCCTATAGATACGCAGTATTTT. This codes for CASSPGPIDTQYF.